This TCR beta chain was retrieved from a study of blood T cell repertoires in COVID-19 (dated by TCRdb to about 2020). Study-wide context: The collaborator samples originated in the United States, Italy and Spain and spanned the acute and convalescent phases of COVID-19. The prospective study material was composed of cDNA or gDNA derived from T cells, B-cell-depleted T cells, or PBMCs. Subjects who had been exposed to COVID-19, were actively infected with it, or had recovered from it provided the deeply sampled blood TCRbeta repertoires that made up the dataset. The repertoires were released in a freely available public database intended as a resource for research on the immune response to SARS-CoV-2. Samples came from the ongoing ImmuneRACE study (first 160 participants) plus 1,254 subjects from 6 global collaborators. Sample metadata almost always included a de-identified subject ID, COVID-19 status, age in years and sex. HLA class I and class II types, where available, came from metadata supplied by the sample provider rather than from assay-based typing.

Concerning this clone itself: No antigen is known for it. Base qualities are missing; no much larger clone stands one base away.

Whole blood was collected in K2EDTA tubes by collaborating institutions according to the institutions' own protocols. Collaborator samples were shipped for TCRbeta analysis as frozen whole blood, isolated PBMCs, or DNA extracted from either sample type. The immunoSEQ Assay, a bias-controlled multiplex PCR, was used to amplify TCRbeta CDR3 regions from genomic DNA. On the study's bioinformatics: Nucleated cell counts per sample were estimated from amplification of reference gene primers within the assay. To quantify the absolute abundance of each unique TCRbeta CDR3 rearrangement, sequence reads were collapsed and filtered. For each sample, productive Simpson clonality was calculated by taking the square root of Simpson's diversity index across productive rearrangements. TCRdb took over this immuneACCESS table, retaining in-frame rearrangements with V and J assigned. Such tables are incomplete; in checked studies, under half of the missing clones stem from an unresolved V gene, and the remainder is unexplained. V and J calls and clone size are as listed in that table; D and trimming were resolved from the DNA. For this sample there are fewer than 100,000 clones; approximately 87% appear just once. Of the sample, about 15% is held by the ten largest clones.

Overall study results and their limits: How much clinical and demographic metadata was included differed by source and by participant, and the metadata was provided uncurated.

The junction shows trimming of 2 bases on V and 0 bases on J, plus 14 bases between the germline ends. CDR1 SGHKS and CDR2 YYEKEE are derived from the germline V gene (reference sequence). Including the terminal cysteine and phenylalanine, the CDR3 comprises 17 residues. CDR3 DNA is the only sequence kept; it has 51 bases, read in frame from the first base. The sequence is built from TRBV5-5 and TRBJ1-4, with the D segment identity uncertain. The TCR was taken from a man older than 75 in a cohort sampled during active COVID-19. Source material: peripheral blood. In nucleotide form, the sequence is TGTGCCAGCAGCTTAGTGGCCAACCCTCCAACTAATGAAAAACTGTTTTTT. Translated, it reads CASSLVANPPTNEKLFF. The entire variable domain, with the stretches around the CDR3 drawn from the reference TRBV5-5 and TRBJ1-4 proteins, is DAGVTQSPTHLIKTRGQQVTLRCSPISGHKSVSWYQQVLGQGPQFIFQYYEKEERGRGNFPDRFSARQFPNYSSELNVNALLLGDSALYLCASSLVANPPTNEKLFFGSGTQLSVL.